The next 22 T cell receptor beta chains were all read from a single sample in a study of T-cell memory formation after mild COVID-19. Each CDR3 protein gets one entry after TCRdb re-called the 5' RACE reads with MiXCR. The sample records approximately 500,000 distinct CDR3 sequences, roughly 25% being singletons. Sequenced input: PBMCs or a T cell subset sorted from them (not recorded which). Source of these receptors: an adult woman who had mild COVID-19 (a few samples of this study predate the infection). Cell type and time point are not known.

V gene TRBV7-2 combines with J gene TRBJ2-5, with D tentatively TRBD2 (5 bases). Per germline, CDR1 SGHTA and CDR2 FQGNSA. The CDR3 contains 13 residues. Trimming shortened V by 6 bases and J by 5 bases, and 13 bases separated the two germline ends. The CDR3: CASSLARDETQYF. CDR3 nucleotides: TGTGCCAGCAGTTTGGCACGGGATGAGACCCAGTACTTC.

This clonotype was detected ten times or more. The CDR3 reads CASSFGGVEKLFF. The DNA of the CDR3 is TGTGCCAGCAGCTTCGGGGGGGTCGAAAAACTGTTTTTT. The chain couples TRBV6-8 to TRBJ1-4, with a possible D match to TRBD1 (5 bases). The CDR3 loop spans 13 amino acids. Per the germline V gene, CDR1 is MNHGY and CDR2 is SAAAGT. V was trimmed by 6 bases and J by 8 bases, leaving 13 bases between them.

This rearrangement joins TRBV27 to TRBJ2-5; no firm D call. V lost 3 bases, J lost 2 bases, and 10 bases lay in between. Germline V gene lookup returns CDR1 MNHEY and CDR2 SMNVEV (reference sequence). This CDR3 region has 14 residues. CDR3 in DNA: TGTGCCAGCAGTTTGGGTTGGGGACAAGAGACCCAGTACTTC. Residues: CASSLGWGQETQYF.

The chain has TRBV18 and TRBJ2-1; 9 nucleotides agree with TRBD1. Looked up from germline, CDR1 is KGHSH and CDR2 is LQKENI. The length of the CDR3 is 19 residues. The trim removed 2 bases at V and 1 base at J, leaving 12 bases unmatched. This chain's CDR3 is CASSPSLGQGLLSYNEQFF. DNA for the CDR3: TGTGCCAGCTCACCAAGCCTCGGACAGGGGCTGTTATCCTACAATGAGCAGTTCTTC.

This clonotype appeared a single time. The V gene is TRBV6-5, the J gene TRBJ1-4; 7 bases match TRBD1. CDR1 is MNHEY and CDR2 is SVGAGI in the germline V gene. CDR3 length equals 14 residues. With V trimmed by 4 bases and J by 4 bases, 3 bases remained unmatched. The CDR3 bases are TGTGCCAGCAGTTCAGGGGGATATAATGAAAAACTGTTTTTT. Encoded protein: CASSSGGYNEKLFF.

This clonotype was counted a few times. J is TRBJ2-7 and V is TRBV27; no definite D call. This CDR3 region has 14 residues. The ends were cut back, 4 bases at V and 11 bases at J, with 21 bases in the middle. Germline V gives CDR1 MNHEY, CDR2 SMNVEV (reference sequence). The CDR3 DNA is TGTGCCAGCAGTTCCACACCGGGCCCGGCCTCTGAGTACTTC. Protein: CASSSTPGPASEYF.

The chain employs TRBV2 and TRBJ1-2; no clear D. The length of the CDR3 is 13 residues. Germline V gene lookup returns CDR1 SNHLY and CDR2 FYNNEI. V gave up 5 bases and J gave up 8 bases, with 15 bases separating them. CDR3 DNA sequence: TGTGCCAGCAGTATCGGAGTCCTCCCGGGCTACACCTTC. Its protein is CASSIGVLPGYTF.

This chain's CDR3 is CASSNHRGRTEAFF. CDR3 coding DNA: TGTGCCAGCAGTAACCACAGAGGTAGGACTGAAGCTTTCTTT. The chain combines TRBV12-3 or TRBV12-4 with TRBJ1-1; D is unresolved. The CDR3 contains 14 residues. V lost 5 bases to trimming and J lost 5 bases, with 15 bases between them.

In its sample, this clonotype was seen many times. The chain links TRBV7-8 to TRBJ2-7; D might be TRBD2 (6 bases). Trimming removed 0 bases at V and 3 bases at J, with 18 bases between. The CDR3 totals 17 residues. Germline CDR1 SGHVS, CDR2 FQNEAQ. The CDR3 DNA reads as TGTGCCAGCAGCTTAGCGTTTAGCGGCCCCCGTGGCTACGAGCAGTACTTC. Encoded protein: CASSLAFSGPRGYEQYF. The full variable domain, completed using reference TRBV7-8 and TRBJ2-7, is GAGVSQSPRYKVAKRGQDVALRCDPISGHVSLFWYQQALGQGPEFLTYFQNEAQLDKSGLPSDRFFAERPEGSVSTLKIQRTQQEDSAVYLCASSLAFSGPRGYEQYFGPGTRLTVT.

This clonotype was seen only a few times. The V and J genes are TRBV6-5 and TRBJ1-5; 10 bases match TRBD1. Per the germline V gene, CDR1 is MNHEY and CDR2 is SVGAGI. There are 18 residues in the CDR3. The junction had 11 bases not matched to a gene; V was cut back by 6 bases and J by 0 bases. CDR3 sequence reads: CASRLTGQGINSNQPQHF. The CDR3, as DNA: TGTGCCAGCAGACTTACGGGACAGGGGATTAATAGCAATCAGCCCCAGCATTTT.

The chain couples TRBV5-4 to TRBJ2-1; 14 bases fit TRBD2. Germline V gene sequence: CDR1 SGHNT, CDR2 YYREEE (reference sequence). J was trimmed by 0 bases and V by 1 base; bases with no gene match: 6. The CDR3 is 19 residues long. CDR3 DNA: TGTGCCAGCAGCTTGAAGGGACTAGCGGGAGCGAGCTCCTACAATGAGCAGTTCTTC. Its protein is CASSLKGLAGASSYNEQFF.

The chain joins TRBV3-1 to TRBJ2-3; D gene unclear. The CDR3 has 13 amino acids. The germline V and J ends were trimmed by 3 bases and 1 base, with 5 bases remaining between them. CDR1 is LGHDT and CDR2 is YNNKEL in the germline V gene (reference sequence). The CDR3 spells CASSHQGTDTQYF. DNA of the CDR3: TGTGCCAGCAGCCATCAGGGCACAGATACGCAGTATTTT.

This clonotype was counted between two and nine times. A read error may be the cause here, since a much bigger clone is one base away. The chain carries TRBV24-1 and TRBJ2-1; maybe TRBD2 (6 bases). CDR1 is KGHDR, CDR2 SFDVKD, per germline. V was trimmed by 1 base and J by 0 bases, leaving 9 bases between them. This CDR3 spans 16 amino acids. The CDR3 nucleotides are TGTGCCACCAGTGATTTTGGGGGGAGCTCCTACAATGAGCAGTTCTTC. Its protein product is CATSDFGGSSYNEQFF.

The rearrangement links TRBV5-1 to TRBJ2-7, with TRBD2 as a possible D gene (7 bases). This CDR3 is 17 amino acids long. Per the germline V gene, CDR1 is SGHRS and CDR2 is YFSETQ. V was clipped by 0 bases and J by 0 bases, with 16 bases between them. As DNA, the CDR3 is TGCGCCAGCAGCTTGGGATCCGGGGGGCCACTCTCCTACGAGCAGTACTTC. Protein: CASSLGSGGPLSYEQYF.

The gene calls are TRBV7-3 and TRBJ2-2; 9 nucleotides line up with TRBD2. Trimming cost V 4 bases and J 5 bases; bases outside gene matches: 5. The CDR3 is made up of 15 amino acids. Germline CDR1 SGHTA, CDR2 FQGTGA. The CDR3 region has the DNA TGTGCCAGCAGCTCCTTTGCGGGAGGGACCGGGGAGCTGTTTTTT. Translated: CASSSFAGGTGELFF. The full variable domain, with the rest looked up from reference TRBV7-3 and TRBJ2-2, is GAGVSQTPSNKVTEKGKYVELRCDPISGHTALYWYRQSLGQGPEFLIYFQGTGAADDSGLPNDRFFAVRPEGSVSTLKIQRTERGDSAVYLCASSSFAGGTGELFFGEGSRLTVL.

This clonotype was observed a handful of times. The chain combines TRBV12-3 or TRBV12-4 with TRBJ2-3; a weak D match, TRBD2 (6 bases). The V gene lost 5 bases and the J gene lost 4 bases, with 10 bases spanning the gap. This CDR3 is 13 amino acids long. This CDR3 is CASSDGGADTQYF. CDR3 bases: TGTGCCAGCAGTGACGGGGGTGCAGATACGCAGTATTTT.

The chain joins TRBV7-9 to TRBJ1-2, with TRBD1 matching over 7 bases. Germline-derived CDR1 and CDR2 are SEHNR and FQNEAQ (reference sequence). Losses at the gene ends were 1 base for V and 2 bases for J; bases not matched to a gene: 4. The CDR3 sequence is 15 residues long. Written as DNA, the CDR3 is TGTGCCAGCAGCTTAGTGGGACAGAGAAACTATGGCTACACCTTC. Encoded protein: CASSLVGQRNYGYTF.

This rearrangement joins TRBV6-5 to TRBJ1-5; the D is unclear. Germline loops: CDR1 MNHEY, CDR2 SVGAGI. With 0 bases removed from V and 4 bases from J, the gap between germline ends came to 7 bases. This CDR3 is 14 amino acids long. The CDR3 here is CASSYSSGNQPQHF. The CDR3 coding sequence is TGTGCCAGCAGTTACTCGTCGGGAAATCAGCCCCAGCATTTT.

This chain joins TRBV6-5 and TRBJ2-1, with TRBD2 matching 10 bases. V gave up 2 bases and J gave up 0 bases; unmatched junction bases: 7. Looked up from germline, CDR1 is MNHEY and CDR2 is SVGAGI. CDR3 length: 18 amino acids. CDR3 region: CASSYNSGGPYSYNEQFF. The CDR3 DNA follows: TGTGCCAGCAGTTACAATAGCGGGGGGCCGTACTCCTACAATGAGCAGTTCTTC.

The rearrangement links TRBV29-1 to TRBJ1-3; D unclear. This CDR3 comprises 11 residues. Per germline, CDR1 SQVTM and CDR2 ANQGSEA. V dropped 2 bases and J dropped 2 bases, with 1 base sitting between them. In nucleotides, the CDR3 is TGCAGCGTTGAAACTGGAAACACCATATATTTT. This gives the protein CSVETGNTIYF.

The CDR3 protein is CAISEGRNGYGYTF. Here the CDR3 DNA reads TGTGCCATCAGTGAGGGAAGGAACGGCTATGGCTACACCTTC. This rearrangement joins TRBV10-3 to TRBJ1-2; D ambiguous. Germline CDR1 is ENHRY and CDR2 is SYGVKD. The V gene lost 2 bases and the J gene lost 4 bases, with 11 bases spanning the gap. The length of the CDR3 is 14 residues.

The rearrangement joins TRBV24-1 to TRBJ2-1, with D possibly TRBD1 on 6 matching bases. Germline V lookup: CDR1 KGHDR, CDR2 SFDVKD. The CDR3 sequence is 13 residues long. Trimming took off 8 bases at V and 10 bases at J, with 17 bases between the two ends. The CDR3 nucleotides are TGTGCCACCAATGGGGCAGGGGAAACAGAGCAGTTCTTC. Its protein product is CATNGAGETEQFF.